These T cell receptor beta chains were read from a single sample in a study of cytomegalovirus exposure and HLA in healthy donors. The data were produced by immunoSEQ multiplex PCR, yet TCRdb's version contains in-frame clones alone and is incomplete. The profile covers approximately 150,000 clones, with approximately 80% appearing a single time and approximately 1.6% taken by the ten largest. The source material was PBMCs. All receptors derive from a woman aged 40 to 50 in good health and CMV-seronegative. The CDR3 runs from the conserved cysteine through the conserved F or W. D genes are given only for firm matches. Size values are once, few and many counts, or a class for expanded clones, and some rows have none.

j_call	clone_size	v_call	d_call	cdr3_nt	cdr3_aa
TRBJ1-2	-	TRBV5-1	TRBD1	TGCGCCAGCAGCCGGGGACAGGGGGCGGACTATGGCTACACCTTC	CASSRGQGADYGYTF
TRBJ1-2	once	TRBV28	-	TGTGCCAGCAAGGGAGAAGGAACCTACTATGGCTACACCTTC	CASKGEGTYYGYTF
TRBJ2-7	-	TRBV5-4	-	TGTGCCAGCAGCCTGGGGGGGACAGCTAACTACGAGCAGTACTTC	CASSLGGTANYEQYF
TRBJ2-3	-	TRBV12-5	TRBD2	TGTGCTAGTGCTGTTAATAGCGGGAGTAGCACAGATACGCAGTATTTT	CASAVNSGSSTDTQYF
TRBJ1-2	-	TRBV6-1	-	TGTGCCAGCCAGGGGCAGGACTATGGCTACACCTTC	CASQGQDYGYTF
TRBJ2-7	-	TRBV7-8	TRBD1	TGTGCCAGCAGCTACAGGGGGCCCTCCTACGAGCAGTACTTC	CASSYRGPSYEQYF
TRBJ2-4	-	TRBV7-9	-	TGTGCCAGTTCGCGGGGTATAGACAAAAACATTCAGTACTTC	CASSRGIDKNIQYF
TRBJ2-1	-	TRBV5-1	TRBD2	TGCGCCAGCAGCGCAGGCGGGGGGATGAACTACAATGAGCAGTTCTTC	CASSAGGGMNYNEQFF
TRBJ2-1	-	TRBV27	-	TGTGCCAGCAGTTTATCAGCGTTCTCCTACAATGAGCAGTTCTTC	CASSLSAFSYNEQFF
TRBJ2-1	few	TRBV4-2	TRBD2	TGTGCCAGCAGCCAAGGGTGGCGGGGGGACCACAATGAGCAGTTCTTC	CASSQGWRGDHNEQFF
TRBJ2-3	-	TRBV5-4	TRBD2	TGTGCCAGCAGCTTAGCACTAGCGGGCCTCACAGATACGCAGTATTTT	CASSLALAGLTDTQYF
TRBJ1-2	-	TRBV5-4	-	TGTGCCAGCAGCGCACCAGGGGACTATGGCTACACCTTC	CASSAPGDYGYTF
TRBJ2-3	-	TRBV6-5	TRBD2	TGTGCCAGCCGGCTAGCGGGAGGAGATACGCAGTATTTT	CASRLAGGDTQYF
TRBJ2-1	once	TRBV15	TRBD1	TGTGCCACCAGCAGACCGGACAGGAGCTCCTACAATGAGCAGTTCTTC	CATSRPDRSSYNEQFF
TRBJ2-7	once	TRBV5-1	-	TGCGCCAGCGGAACAGAAAACTACGAGCAGTACTTC	CASGTENYEQYF
TRBJ2-1	-	TRBV19	TRBD1	TGTGCCAGTACCACAGGGGGGTACTACAATGAGCAGTTCTTC	CASTTGGYYNEQFF
TRBJ2-7	few	TRBV2	-	TGTGCCAGCAGTGAGAGGCGACTCTACGAGCAGTACTTC	CASSERRLYEQYF
TRBJ1-2	-	TRBV28	-	TGTGCCAGCAGTTTGGGAGGGGCTAACTATGGCTACACCTTC	CASSLGGANYGYTF
TRBJ2-6	-	TRBV6-1	-	TGTGCCAGCGTCACAGGGACATCCGGGGCCAACGTCCTGACTTTC	CASVTGTSGANVLTF
TRBJ2-2	-	TRBV5-1	TRBD1	TGCGCCAGCAGCTGGACAGGGATTAACACCGGGGAGCTGTTTTTT	CASSWTGINTGELFF
TRBJ1-1	few	TRBV5-4	-	TGTGCCAGCGGACACGGGGGGCTGAACACTGAAGCTTTCTTT	CASGHGGLNTEAFF
TRBJ2-6	-	TRBV19	-	TGTGCCAGTAGACAGGGAGCTGGGGCCAACGTCCTGACTTTC	CASRQGAGANVLTF